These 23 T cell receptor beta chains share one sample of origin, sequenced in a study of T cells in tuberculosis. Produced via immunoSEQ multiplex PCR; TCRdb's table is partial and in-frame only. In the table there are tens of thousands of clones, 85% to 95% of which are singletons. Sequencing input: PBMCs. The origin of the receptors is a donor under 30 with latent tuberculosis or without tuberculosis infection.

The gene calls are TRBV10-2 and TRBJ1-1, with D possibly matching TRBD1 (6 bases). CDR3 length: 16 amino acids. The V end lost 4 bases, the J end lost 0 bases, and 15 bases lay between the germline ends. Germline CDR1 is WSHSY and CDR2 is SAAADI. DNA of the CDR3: TGCGCCAGCAGTGTGGGGGGGCTGAGGTTGAACACTGAAGCTTTCTTT. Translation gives CASSVGGLRLNTEAFF.

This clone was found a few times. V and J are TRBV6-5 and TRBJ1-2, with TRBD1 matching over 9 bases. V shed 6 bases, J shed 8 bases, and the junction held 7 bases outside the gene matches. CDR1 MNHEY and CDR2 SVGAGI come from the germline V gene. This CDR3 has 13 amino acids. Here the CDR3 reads CASSGTGRGGYTF. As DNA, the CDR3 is TGTGCCAGCAGCGGGACAGGGAGGGGCGGCTACACCTTC.

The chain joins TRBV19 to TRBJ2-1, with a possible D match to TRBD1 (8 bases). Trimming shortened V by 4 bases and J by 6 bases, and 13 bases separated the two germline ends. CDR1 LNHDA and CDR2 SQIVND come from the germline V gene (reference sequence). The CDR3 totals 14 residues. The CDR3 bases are TGTGCCAGTAGTAACCACAGGGGGGGCAATGAGCAGTTCTTC. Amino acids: CASSNHRGGNEQFF.

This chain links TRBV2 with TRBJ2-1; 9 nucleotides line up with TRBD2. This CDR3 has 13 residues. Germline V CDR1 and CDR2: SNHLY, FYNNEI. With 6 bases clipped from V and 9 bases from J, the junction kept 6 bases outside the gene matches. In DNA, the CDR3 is TGTGCCAGCAGAGAGCGGGGGGACCTTGAGCAGTTCTTC. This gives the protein CASRERGDLEQFF.

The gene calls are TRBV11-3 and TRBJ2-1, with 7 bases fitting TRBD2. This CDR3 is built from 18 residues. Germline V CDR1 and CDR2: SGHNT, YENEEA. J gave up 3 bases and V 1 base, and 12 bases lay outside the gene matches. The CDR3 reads CASSLVMGSGADYNEQFF. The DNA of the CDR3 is TGTGCCAGCAGCTTAGTGATGGGAAGCGGGGCGGACTACAATGAGCAGTTCTTC.

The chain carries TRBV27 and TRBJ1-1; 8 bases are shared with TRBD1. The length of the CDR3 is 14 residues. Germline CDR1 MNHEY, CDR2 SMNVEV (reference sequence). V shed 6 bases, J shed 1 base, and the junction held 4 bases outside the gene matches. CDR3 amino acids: CASSRTGKNTEAFF. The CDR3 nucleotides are TGTGCCAGCAGCCGGACAGGGAAGAACACTGAAGCTTTCTTT.

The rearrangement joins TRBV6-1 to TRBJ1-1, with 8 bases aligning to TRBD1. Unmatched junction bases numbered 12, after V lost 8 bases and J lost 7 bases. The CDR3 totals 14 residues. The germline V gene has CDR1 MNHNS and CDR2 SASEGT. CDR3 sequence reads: CASGEGTGSLEAFF. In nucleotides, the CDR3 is TGTGCCAGCGGGGAGGGGACAGGAAGTCTTGAAGCTTTCTTT.

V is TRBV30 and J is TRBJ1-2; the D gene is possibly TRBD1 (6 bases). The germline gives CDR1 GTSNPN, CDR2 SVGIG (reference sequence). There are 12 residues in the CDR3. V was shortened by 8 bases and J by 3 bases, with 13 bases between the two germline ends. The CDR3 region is CALNRTDYGYTF. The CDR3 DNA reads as TGTGCCCTAAATCGGACAGACTATGGCTACACCTTC. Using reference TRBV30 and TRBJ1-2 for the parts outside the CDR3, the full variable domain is SQTIHQWPATLVQPVGSPLSLECTVEGTSNPNLYWYRQAAGRGLQLLFYSVGIGQISSEVPQNLSASRPQDRQFILSSKKLLLSDSGFYLCALNRTDYGYTFGSGTRLTVV.

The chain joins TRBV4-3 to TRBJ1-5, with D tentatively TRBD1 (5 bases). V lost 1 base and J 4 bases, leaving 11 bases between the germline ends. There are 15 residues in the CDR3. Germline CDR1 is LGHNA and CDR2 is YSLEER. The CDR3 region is CASSQATGHNQPQHF. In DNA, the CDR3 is TGCGCCAGCAGCCAAGCTACAGGACATAATCAGCCCCAGCATTTT.

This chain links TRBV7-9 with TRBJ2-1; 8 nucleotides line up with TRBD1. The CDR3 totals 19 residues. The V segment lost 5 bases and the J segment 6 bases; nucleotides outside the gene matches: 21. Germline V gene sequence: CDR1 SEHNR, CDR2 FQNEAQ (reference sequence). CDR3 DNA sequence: TGTGCCAGCAGCCGATCCGGGACAGGCGTTCCTACCCGGGGCAATGAGCAGTTCTTC. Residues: CASSRSGTGVPTRGNEQFF.

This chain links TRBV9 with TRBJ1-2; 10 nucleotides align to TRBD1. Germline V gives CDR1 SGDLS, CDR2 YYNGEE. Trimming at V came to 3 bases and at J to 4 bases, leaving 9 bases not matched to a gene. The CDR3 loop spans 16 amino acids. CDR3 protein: CASSDPGQGSSYGYTF. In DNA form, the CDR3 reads TGTGCCAGCAGCGATCCGGGACAGGGGTCGTCCTATGGCTACACCTTC. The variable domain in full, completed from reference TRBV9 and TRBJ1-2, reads DSGVTQTPKHLITATGQRVTLRCSPRSGDLSVYWYQQSLDQGLQFLIQYYNGEERAKGNILERFSAQQFPDLHSELNLSSLELGDSALYFCASSDPGQGSSYGYTFGSGTRLTVV.

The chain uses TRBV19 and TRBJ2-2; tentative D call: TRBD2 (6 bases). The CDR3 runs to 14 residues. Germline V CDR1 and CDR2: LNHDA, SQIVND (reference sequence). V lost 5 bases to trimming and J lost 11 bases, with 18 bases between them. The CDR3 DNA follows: TGTGCCAGTAGTCATACTGACCGAGCGGGCGAGCTGTTTTTT. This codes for CASSHTDRAGELFF.

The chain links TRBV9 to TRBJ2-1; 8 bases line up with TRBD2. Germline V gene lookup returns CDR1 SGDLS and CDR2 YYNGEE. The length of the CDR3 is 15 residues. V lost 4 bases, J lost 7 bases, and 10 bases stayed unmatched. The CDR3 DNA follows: TGTGCCAGCAGCACAGACGGGGGGGCACGGAATGAGCAGTTCTTC. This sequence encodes CASSTDGGARNEQFF.

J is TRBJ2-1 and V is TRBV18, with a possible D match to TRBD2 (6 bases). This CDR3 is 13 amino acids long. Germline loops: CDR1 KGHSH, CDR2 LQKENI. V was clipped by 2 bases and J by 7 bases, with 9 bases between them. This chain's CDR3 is CASSPGTPNEQFF. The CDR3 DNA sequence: TGTGCCAGCTCACCAGGGACTCCGAATGAGCAGTTCTTC.

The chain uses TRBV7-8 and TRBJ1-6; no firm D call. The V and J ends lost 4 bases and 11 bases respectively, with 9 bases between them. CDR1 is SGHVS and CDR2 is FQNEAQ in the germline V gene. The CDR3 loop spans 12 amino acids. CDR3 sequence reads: CASSSGATPLHF. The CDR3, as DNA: TGTGCCAGCAGCTCCGGAGCTACACCCCTCCACTTT.

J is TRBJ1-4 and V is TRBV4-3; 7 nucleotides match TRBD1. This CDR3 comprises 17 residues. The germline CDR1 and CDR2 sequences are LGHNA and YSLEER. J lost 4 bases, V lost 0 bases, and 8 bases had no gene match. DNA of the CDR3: TGCGCCAGCAGCCAAGATGGGGGACAGACATTTAATGAAAAACTGTTTTTT. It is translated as CASSQDGGQTFNEKLFF.

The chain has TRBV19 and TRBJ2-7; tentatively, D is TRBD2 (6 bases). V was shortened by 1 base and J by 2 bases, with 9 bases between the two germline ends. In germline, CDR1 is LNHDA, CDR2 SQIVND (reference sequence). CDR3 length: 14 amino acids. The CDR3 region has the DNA TGTGCCAGTAGTATAGCGGGGGTCACCTACGAGCAGTACTTC. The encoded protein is CASSIAGVTYEQYF.

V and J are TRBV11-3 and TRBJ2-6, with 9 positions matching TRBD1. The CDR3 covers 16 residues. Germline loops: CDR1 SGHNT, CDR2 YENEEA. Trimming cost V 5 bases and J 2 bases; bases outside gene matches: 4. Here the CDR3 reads CASSATGGPGANVLTF. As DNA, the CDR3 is TGTGCCAGCAGCGCGACAGGGGGACCTGGGGCCAACGTCCTGACTTTC.

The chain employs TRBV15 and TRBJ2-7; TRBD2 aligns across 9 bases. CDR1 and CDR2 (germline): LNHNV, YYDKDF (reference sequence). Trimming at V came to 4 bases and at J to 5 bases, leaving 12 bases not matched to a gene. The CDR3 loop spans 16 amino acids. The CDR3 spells CATSKPLRGGPHEQYF. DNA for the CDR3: TGTGCCACCAGCAAACCCCTGCGGGGGGGCCCTCACGAGCAGTACTTC. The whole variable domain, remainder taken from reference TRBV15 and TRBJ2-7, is DAMVIQNPRYQVTQFGKPVTLSCSQTLNHNVMYWYQQKSSQAPKLLFHYYDKDFNNEADTPDNFQSRRPNTSFCFLDIRSPGLGDTAMYLCATSKPLRGGPHEQYFGPGTRLTVT.

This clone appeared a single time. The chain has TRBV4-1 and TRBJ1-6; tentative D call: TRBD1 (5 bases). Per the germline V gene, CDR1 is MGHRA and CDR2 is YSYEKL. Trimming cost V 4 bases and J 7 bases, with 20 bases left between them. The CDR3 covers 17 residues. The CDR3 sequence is CASSLGPRTSLNSPLHF. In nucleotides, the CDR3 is TGCGCCAGCAGCCTTGGACCTAGGACAAGCCTAAATTCACCCCTCCACTTT.

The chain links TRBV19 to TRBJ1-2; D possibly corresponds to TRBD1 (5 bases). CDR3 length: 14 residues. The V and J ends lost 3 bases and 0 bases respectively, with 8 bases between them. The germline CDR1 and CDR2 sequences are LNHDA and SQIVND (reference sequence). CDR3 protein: CASSIWGANYGYTF. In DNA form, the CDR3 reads TGTGCCAGTAGTATTTGGGGGGCTAACTATGGCTACACCTTC.

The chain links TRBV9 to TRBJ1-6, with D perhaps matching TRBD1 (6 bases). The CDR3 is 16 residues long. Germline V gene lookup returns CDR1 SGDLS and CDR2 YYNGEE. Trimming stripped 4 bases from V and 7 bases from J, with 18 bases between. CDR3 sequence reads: CASSPPGTPSNSPLHF. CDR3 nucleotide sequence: TGTGCCAGCAGCCCACCCGGGACACCATCCAATTCACCCCTCCACTTT. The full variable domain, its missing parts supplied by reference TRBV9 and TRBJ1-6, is DSGVTQTPKHLITATGQRVTLRCSPRSGDLSVYWYQQSLDQGLQFLIQYYNGEERAKGNILERFSAQQFPDLHSELNLSSLELGDSALYFCASSPPGTPSNSPLHFGNGTRLTVT.

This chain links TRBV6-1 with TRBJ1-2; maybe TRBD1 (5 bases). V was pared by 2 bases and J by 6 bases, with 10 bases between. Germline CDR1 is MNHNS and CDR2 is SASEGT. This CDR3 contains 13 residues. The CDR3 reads CASSEFGGDGYTF. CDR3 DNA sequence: TGTGCCAGCAGTGAATTTGGGGGGGATGGCTACACCTTC.